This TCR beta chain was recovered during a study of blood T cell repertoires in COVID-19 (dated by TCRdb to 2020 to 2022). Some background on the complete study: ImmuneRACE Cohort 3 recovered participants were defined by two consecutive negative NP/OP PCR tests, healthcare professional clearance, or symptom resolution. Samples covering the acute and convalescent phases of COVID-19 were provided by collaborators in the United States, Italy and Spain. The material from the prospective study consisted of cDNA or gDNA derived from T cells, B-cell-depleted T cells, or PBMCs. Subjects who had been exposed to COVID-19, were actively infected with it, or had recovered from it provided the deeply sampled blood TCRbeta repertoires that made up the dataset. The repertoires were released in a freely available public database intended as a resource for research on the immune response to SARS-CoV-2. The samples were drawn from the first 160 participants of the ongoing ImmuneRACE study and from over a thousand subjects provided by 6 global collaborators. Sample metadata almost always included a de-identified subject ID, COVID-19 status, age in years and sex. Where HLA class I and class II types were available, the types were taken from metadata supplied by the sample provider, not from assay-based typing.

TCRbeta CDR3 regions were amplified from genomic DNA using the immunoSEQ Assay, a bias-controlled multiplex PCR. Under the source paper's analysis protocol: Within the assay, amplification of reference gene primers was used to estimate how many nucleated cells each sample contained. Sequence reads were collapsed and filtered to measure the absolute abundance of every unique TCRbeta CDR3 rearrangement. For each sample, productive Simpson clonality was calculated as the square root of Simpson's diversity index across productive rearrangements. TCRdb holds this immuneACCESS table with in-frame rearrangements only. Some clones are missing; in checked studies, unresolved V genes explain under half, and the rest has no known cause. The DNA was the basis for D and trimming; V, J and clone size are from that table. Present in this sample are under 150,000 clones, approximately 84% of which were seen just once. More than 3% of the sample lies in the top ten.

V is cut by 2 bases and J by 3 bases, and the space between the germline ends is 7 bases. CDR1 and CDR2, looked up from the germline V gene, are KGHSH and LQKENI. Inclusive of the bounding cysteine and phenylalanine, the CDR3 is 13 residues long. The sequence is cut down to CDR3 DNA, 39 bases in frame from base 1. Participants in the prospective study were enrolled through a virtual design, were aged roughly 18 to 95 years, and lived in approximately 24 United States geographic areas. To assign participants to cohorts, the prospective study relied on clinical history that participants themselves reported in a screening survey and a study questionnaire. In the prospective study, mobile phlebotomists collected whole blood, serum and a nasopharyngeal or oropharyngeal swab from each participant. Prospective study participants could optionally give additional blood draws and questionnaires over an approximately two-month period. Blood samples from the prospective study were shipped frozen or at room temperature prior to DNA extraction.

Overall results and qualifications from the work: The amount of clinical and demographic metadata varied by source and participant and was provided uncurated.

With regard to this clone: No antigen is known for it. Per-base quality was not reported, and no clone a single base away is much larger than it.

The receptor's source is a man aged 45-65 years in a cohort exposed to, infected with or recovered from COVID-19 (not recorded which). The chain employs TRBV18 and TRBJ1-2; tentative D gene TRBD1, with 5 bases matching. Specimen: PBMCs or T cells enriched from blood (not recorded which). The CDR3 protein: CASSPGGDYGYTF. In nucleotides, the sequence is TGTGCCAGCTCACCAGGGGGGGACTATGGCTACACCTTC. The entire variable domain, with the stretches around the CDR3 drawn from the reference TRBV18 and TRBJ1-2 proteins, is NAGVMQNPRHLVRRRGQEARLRCSPMKGHSHVYWYRQLPEEGLKFMVYLQKENIIDESGMPKERFSAEFPKEGPSILRIQQVVRGDSAAYFCASSPGGDYGYTFGSGTRLTVV.